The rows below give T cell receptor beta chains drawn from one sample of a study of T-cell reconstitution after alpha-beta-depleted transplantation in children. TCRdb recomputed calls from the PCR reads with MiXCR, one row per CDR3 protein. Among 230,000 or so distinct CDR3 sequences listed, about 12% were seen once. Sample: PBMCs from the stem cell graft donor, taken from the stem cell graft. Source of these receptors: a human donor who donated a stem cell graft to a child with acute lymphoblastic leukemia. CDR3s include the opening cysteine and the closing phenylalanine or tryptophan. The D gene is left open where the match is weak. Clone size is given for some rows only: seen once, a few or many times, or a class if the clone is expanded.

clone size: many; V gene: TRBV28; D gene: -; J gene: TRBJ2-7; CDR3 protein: CASSWGGGRVYEQYF; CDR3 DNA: TGTGCCAGCAGTTGGGGAGGGGGGCGCGTCTACGAGCAGTACTTC
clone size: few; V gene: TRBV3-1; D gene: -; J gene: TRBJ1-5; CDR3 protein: CASSPSGIGNQPQHF; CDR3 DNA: TGTGCCAGCAGTCCCTCGGGTATTGGGAATCAGCCCCAGCATTTT
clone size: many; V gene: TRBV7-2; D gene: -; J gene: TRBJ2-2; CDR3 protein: CASSPTSSGGELFF; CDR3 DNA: TGTGCCAGCAGCCCTACTTCTAGTGGCGGGGAGCTGTTTTTT
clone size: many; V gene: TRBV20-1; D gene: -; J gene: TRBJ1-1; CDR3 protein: CSARDKEGARLWNTEAFF; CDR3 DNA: TGCAGTGCTAGAGATAAAGAAGGAGCCCGTCTATGGAACACTGAAGCTTTCTTT
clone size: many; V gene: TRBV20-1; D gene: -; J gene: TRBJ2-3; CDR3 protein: CSASHSDTQYF; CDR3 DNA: TGCAGTGCTAGCCACTCAGATACGCAGTATTTT
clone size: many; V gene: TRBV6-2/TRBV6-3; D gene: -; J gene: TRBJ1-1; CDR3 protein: CAISDGAGRVNTEAFF; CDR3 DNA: TGTGCCATCTCAGACGGGGCAGGGAGAGTGAACACTGAAGCTTTCTTT
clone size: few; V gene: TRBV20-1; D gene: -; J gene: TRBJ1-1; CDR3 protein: CSARDGGHLGTEAFF; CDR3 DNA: TGCAGTGCTAGAGATGGGGGACATTTGGGAACTGAAGCTTTCTTT
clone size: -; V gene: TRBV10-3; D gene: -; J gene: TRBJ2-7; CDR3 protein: CAIKGDGIALTSYEQYF; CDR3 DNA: TGTGCCATCAAGGGGGACGGAATCGCACTCACCTCCTACGAGCAGTACTTC
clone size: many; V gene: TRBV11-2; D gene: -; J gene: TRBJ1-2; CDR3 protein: CASSSPNEDPRWGYGYTF; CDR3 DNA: TGTGCCAGCAGCTCACCCAATGAGGATCCCCGGTGGGGCTATGGCTACACCTTC
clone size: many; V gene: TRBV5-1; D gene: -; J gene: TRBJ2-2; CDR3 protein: CASSVVIGTGELFF; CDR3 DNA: TGCGCCAGCAGCGTCGTAATCGGGACCGGGGAGCTGTTTTTT
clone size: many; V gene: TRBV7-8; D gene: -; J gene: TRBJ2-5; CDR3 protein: CASSFWQEATQYF; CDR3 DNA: TGTGCCAGCAGCTTTTGGCAGGAGGCGACCCAGTACTTC
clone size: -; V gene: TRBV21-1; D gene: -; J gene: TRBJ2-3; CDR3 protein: CASSGRDGYSTDTQYF; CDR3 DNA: TGTGCCAGCAGCGGGCGGGACGGATACTCCACAGATACGCAGTATTTT
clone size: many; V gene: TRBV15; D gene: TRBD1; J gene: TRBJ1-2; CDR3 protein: CATSRQGQVGGYGYTF; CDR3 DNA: TGTGCCACCAGCAGACAGGGACAGGTTGGTGGCTATGGCTACACCTTC
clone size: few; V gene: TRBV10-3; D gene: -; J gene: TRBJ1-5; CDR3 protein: CATGGQGQPQHF; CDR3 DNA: TGTGCCACCGGTGGGCAGGGCCAGCCCCAGCATTTT
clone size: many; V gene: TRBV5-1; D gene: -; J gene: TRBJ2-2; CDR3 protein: CASSLQRGNTGELFF; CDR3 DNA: TGCGCCAGCAGCTTGCAAAGGGGAAACACCGGGGAGCTGTTTTTT
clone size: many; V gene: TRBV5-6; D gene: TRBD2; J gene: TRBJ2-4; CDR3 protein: CASSLLAGGVAKNIQYF; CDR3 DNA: TGTGCCAGCAGCTTGCTAGCGGGGGGTGTAGCCAAAAACATTCAGTACTTC
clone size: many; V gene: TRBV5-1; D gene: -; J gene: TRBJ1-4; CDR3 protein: CASSEPRQATNEKLFF; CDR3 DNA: TGCGCCAGCAGCGAGCCTAGACAGGCAACTAATGAAAAACTGTTTTTT
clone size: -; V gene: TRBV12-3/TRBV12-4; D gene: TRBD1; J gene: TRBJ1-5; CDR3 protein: CASSPGTGVHQPQHF; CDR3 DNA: TGTGCCAGCAGCCCCGGGACAGGGGTCCATCAGCCCCAGCATTTT
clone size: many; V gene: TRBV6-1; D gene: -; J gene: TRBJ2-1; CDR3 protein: CASSPDYGGSYNEQFF; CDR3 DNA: TGTGCCAGCAGTCCGGACTACGGAGGCTCCTACAATGAGCAGTTCTTC
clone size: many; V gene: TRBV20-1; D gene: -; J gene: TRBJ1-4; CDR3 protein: CSARGRDEKLFF; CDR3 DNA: TGCAGTGCTAGAGGCCGGGATGAAAAACTGTTTTTT
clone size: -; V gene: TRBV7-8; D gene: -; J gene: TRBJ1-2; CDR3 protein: CASSPGRAARGYTF; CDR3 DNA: TGTGCCAGCAGCCCAGGCCGGGCAGCGCGGGGCTACACCTTC
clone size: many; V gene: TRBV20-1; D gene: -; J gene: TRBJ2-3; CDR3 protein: CSASGGRTDTQYF; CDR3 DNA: TGCAGTGCTAGTGGGGGGAGGACAGATACGCAGTATTTT
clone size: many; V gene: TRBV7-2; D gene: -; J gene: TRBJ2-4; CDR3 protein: CASSYDQAKNIQYF; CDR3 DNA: TGTGCCAGCAGCTACGACCAAGCCAAAAACATTCAGTACTTC
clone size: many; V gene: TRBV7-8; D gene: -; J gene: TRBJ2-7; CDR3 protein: CASSLVSLSGTLSYEQYF; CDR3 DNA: TGTGCCAGCAGCTTAGTTAGCTTGAGCGGGACACTGTCCTACGAGCAGTACTTC
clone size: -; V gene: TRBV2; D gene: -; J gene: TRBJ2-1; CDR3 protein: CASRPSLDWVRNEQFF; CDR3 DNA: TGTGCCAGCAGGCCTTCCTTAGATTGGGTGCGCAATGAGCAGTTCTTC
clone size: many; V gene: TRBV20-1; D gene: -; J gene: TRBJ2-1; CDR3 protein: CSASTGVGSNEQFF; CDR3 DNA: TGCAGTGCTTCCACCGGGGTCGGAAGCAATGAGCAGTTCTTC